This T cell receptor (beta chain) appears in the sequencing data of a study of blood T cell repertoires in COVID-19. Study background: Acute and convalescent COVID-19 specimens originated in the United States, Italy and Spain. In each case, the material was cDNA or gDNA derived from T cells, B-cell-depleted T cells, or PBMCs.

Original processing methods: Quantification of nucleated cells was approximated via reference gene primer amplification. The table came from immunoSEQ multiplex PCR; TCRdb's copy has only in-frame clones and leaves some out. V and J calls and clone size follow that table, whereas D and trimming were derived from the DNA. The sample contains about 70,000 clones, approximately 86% of which appear only once. This clone is a singleton in its sample. The CDR3 spans 14 residues. V was trimmed by 4 bases and J by 4 bases, leaving 14 bases between them. Germline V gene sequence: CDR1 SGHRS, CDR2 YFSETQ. The chain is built from TRBV5-1 and TRBJ1-1; D ambiguous. The sequenced sample was peripheral blood. The TCR sequence derives from a man between 65 and 85 years old with active COVID-19. The CDR3, as DNA: TGCGCCAGCAGCCCGACCCTTACGGGCACTGAAGCTTTCTTT. Protein: CASSPTLTGTEAFF.